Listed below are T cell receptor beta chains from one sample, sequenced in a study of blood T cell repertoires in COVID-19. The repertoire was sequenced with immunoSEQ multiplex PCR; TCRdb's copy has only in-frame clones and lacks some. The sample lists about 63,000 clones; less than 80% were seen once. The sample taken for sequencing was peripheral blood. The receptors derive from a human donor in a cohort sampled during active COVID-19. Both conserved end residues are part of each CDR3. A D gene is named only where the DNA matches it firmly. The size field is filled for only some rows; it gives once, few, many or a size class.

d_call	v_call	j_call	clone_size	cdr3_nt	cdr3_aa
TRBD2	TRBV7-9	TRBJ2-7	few	TGTGCCAGCAGCTCGCGACTAGCGGGAGCCTCCTACGAGCAGTACTTC	CASSSRLAGASYEQYF
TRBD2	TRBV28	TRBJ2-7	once	TGTGCCAGCATTAGCGGGACTAGCGGGAGGTACGAGCAGTACTTC	CASISGTSGRYEQYF
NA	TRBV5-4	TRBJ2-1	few	TGTGCCAGCAGCTCCCGATCGGGCAATGAGCAGTTCTTC	CASSSRSGNEQFF
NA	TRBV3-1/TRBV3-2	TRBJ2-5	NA	TGTGCCAGCAGCCACCGGGGGAAGTTAGAAGAGACCCAGTACTTC	CASSHRGKLEETQYF
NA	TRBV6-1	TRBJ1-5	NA	TGTGCCAGCAGTGACAGGGTCAATCAGCCCCAGCATTTT	CASSDRVNQPQHF
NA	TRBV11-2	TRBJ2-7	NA	TGTGCCAGCAGCCCACTAGCCGGGAGAGCCTACGAGCAGTACTTC	CASSPLAGRAYEQYF
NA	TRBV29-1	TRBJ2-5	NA	TGCAGCGTTGAAGAGTTGGCTAGCGCGTACCAAGAGACCCAGTACTTC	CSVEELASAYQETQYF
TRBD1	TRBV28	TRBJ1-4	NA	TGTGCCAGCAGTAACAGGGGGCTAGAAAAACTGTTTTTT	CASSNRGLEKLFF
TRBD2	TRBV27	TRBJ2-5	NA	TGTGCCAGCAGATATCGTCGCGGGGGGAGGGAAGAGACCCAGTACTTC	CASRYRRGGREETQYF
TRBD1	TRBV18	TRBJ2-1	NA	TGTGCCAGCTCACCAAGACAGGGGGGGAATGAGCAGTTCTTC	CASSPRQGGNEQFF
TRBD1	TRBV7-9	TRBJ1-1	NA	TGTGCCAGCAGCCGGGACAGGGGGAGTGAAGCTTTCTTT	CASSRDRGSEAFF
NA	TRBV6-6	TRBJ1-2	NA	TGTGCCAGCTCTGAGGGGGACTATGGCTACACCTTC	CASSEGDYGYTF
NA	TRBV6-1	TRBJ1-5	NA	TGTGCCAGCAGTGAAACGGGTCGGGTTTCGCCCCAGCATTTT	CASSETGRVSPQHF
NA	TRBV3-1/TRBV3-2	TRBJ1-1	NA	TGTGCCAGCAGCCAAGGGAGGGTTCCGAACACTGAAGCTTTCTTT	CASSQGRVPNTEAFF
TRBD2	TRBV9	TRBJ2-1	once	TGTGCCAGCAGCGTAGTGGGGACTAACAATGAGCAGTTCTTC	CASSVVGTNNEQFF
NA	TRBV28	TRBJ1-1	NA	TGTGCCAGCAGGTTCCGGCCGGGGTCCACTGAAGCTTTCTTT	CASRFRPGSTEAFF
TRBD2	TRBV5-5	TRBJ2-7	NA	TGTGCCAGCAGCTTGTCGACTAGCGGATTCTACGAGCAGTACTTC	CASSLSTSGFYEQYF
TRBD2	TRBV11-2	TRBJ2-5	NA	TGTGCCAGCAGCTCCCCCGGGGGGGTAGCGGGAGGACAAGAGACCCAGTACTTC	CASSSPGGVAGGQETQYF
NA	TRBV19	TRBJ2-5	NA	TGTGCCAGTAGTTCCCAATCACAGGGCAGAGAGACCCAGTACTTC	CASSSQSQGRETQYF
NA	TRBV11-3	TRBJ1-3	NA	TGTGCCAGCAGCACGGAGGGACGCCCCTCTGGAAACACCATATATTTT	CASSTEGRPSGNTIYF
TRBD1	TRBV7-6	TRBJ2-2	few	TGTGCCAGCAGCTTAGAAGGGACAGCCTACACCGGGGAGCTGTTTTTT	CASSLEGTAYTGELFF
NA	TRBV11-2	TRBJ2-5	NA	TGTGCCAGCAGCTTAGCCAGAACAACTATCCAAGAGACCCAGTACTTC	CASSLARTTIQETQYF
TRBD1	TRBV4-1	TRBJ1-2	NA	TGCGCCCGCAGCCGACTCTACAACAGGGGGCACTATGGCTACACCTTC	CARSRLYNRGHYGYTF
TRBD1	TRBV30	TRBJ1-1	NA	TGTGCCTGGAGCGATAACAGGGGGCGGAACACTGAAGCTTTCTTT	CAWSDNRGRNTEAFF
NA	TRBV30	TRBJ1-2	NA	TGTGCCTGGTCCACACAGGCCTTTGGCTACACCTTC	CAWSTQAFGYTF
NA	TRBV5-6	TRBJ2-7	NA	TGTGCCAGCAGCCCGGTGGGGGAGGCGGACTACGAGCAGTACTTC	CASSPVGEADYEQYF
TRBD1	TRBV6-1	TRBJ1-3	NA	TGTGCCAGCAGTGGAGGGGGCGTAGGGGGTAGCTCTGGAAACACCATATATTTT	CASSGGGVGGSSGNTIYF
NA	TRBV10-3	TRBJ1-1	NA	TGTGCCACCTCGGAGGACGGGGACACTGAAGCTTTCTTT	CATSEDGDTEAFF
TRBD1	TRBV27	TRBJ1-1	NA	TGTGCCAGCAGTAGAGGACAGGGGAGAGGGACTGAAGCTTTCTTT	CASSRGQGRGTEAFF
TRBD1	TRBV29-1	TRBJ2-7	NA	TGCAGCGTTGAAGGACAGGGGATCCACGAGCAGTACTTC	CSVEGQGIHEQYF
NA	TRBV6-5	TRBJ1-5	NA	TGTGCCAGCAGTTGGTGGAGACCTAATCAGGGTCAGCCCCAGCATTTT	CASSWWRPNQGQPQHF
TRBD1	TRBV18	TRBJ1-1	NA	TGTGCCAGCTCGCTCTCAACGGGACAGATGAACACTGAAGCTTTCTTT	CASSLSTGQMNTEAFF
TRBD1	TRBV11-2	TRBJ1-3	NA	TGTGCCAGCAGCATGACAGGGGGCCCTGGAAACACCATATATTTT	CASSMTGGPGNTIYF
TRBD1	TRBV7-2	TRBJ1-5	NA	TGTGCCAGCAGCTTAGCCAGGACAGGGCGGGATCAGCCCCAGCATTTT	CASSLARTGRDQPQHF
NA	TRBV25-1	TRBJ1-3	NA	TGTGCCAGCAATGGGAGAACAAACGGAAACACCATATATTTT	CASNGRTNGNTIYF
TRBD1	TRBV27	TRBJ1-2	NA	TGTGCCAGCAGTTTATTAGGTACAGGGACAGGAGTCGGGCGCTACACCTTC	CASSLLGTGTGVGRYTF
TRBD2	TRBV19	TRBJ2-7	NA	TGTGCCACACGGGAGGGCCCGCCCTACGAGCAGTACTTC	CATREGPPYEQYF
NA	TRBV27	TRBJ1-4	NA	TGTGCCAGCAGCCTCCTCGGGGAAAAACTGTTTTTT	CASSLLGEKLFF
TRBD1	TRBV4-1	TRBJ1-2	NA	TGCGCCAGCAGCCCCTTGGGACAGTTGGATGGCTACACCTTC	CASSPLGQLDGYTF
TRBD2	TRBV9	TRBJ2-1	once	TGTGCCAGCAGCGTGACTAGCGGGCACTACAATGAGCAGTTCTTC	CASSVTSGHYNEQFF
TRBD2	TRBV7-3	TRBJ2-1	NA	TGTGCCAGCAGCTTAGCGGGAGATAGGTACAATGAGCAGTTCTTC	CASSLAGDRYNEQFF
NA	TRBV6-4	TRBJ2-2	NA	TGTGCCAGCAGTGCGGGAGTGAACACCGGGGAGCTGTTTTTT	CASSAGVNTGELFF
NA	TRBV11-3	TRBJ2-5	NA	TGTGCCAGCAGCTTAGAAGGCGGGATGGAGACCCAGTACTTC	CASSLEGGMETQYF